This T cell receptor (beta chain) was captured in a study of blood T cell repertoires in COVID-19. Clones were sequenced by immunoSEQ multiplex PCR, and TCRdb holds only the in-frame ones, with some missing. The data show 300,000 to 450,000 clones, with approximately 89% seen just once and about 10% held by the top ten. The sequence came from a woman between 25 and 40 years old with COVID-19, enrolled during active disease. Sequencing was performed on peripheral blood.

The CDR3 is CASSFLAGPGELFF. DNA of the CDR3: TGTGCCAGCAGCTTTTTGGCTGGTCCCGGGGAGCTGTTTTTT. The chain employs TRBV11-2 and TRBJ2-2; the D is unclear. The CDR3 contains 14 residues. Per germline, CDR1 SGHAT and CDR2 FQNNGV. V gave up 3 bases and J gave up 6 bases, with 11 bases separating them.